This passage covers 7 T cell receptor beta chains from one sample sequenced in a study of blood T cell repertoires in COVID-19. Sequenced by immunoSEQ multiplex PCR; TCRdb stores in-frame clones only, minus some. The sample lists 90,000 to 100,000 clones; 81% were seen once. Sequences were obtained from peripheral blood. Receptors originate from a man in his sixties with acute or convalescent COVID-19.

The rearrangement joins TRBV30 to TRBJ2-5; TRBD2 agrees at 11 bases. The CDR3 has 13 residues. V trimming: 4 bases; J trimming: 5 bases; junction bases outside the gene matches: 3. CDR1 and CDR2 from the germline V gene are GTSNPN and SVGIG (reference sequence). CDR3 sequence reads: CAWNSGGAETQYF. CDR3 DNA: TGTGCCTGGAATAGCGGGGGGGCTGAGACCCAGTACTTC. Based on the CDR3 plus reference TRBV30 and TRBJ2-5, the full variable domain is SQTIHQWPATLVQPVGSPLSLECTVEGTSNPNLYWYRQAAGRGLQLLFYSVGIGQISSEVPQNLSASRPQDRQFILSSKKLLLSDSGFYLCAWNSGGAETQYFGPGTRLLVL.

The chain has TRBV4-3 and TRBJ1-6; TRBD1 is a possible D gene (5 bases). CDR3 length equals 13 residues. Germline CDR1 is LGHNA and CDR2 is YSLEER. The V and J ends lost 5 bases and 7 bases respectively, with 9 bases between them. The CDR3 DNA reads TGCGCCAGCAGCGCAGGGTACAATTCACCCCTCCACTTT. Translated: CASSAGYNSPLHF.

The genes are TRBV18 and TRBJ1-1, with 7 bases that match TRBD1. Germline V gene data show CDR1 as KGHSH and CDR2 as LQKENI. The CDR3 runs 14 residues. V lost 5 bases, J lost 1 base, and 4 bases stayed unmatched. This chain's CDR3 is CASSEDRRNTEAFF. The CDR3 nucleotides read TGTGCCAGCTCAGAGGACAGGAGGAACACTGAAGCTTTCTTT.

This chain joins TRBV30 and TRBJ2-2; 16 bases fit TRBD2. Germline-derived CDR1 and CDR2 are GTSNPN and SVGIG (reference sequence). Losses at the gene ends were 3 bases for V and 3 bases for J; bases not matched to a gene: 1. This CDR3 region has 16 residues. The CDR3 loop is CAWRGTSGRDTGELFF. The DNA of the CDR3 is TGTGCCTGGAGGGGGACTAGCGGGAGGGACACCGGGGAGCTGTTTTTT.

V gene TRBV12-5 combines with J gene TRBJ2-6, with TRBD2 as a possible D gene (5 bases). CDR3 size: 16 residues. Germline V gives CDR1 LGHNT, CDR2 FRNRAP. Trimming shortened V by 0 bases and J by 6 bases, and 12 bases separated the two germline ends. CDR3 nucleotide sequence: TGTGCTAGTGGTTTGGTAGGAGAAGCGGCGGCCAACGTCCTGACTTTC. Protein product: CASGLVGEAAANVLTF. The full variable domain, its missing parts supplied by reference TRBV12-5 and TRBJ2-6, is DARVTQTPRHKVTEMGQEVTMRCQPILGHNTVFWYRQTMMQGLELLAYFRNRAPLDDSGMPKDRFSAEMPDATLATLKIQPSEPRDSAVYFCASGLVGEAAANVLTFGAGSRLTVL.

The chain links TRBV9 to TRBJ2-3; 9 nucleotides agree with TRBD2. The trim removed 0 bases at V and 4 bases at J, leaving 12 bases unmatched. The germline V gene has CDR1 SGDLS and CDR2 YYNGEE. The CDR3 extends over 18 amino acids. CDR3 amino acids: CASSVGRLAGFEADTQYF. The CDR3 DNA follows: TGTGCCAGCAGCGTAGGTAGGCTAGCGGGGTTCGAGGCAGATACGCAGTATTTT. The whole variable domain, filled in from reference TRBV9 and TRBJ2-3, reads DSGVTQTPKHLITATGQRVTLRCSPRSGDLSVYWYQQSLDQGLQFLIQYYNGEERAKGNILERFSAQQFPDLHSELNLSSLELGDSALYFCASSVGRLAGFEADTQYFGPGTRLTVL.

The chain couples TRBV2 to TRBJ2-1; weak D call: TRBD2 (6 bases). CDR3 length: 13 residues. The germline V gene has CDR1 SNHLY and CDR2 FYNNEI. Trimming shortened V by 5 bases and J by 12 bases, and 17 bases separated the two germline ends. The CDR3, as DNA: TGTGCCAGCAGTACCGGGACTCGAACACGGCAGTTCTTC. It yields the protein CASSTGTRTRQFF.